This entry lists 8 T cell receptor beta chains sequenced from one sample in a study of Ad26.COV2.S vaccination and SARS-CoV-2 variants. Assay: immunoSEQ multiplex PCR; the TCRdb copy retains only in-frame clones and omits some. The sample has about 440,000 clones; about nine tenths are singletons. Documented treatment: approximately 18 received Ad26.COV2.S at low or high dose, single or two shots; several received placebo; per-sample allocation not given. Sampling happened 63 days after the first vaccine or placebo injection. Sequenced material: peripheral blood, taken in a trial of Ad26.COV2.S vaccine versus placebo. Receptor source: a person between 18 and 65 years old who received the Ad26.COV2.S COVID-19 vaccine or a placebo.

The rearrangement uses TRBV4-1 and TRBJ2-6; TRBD1 or TRBD2 may be the D gene (6 bases each). There are 20 residues in the CDR3. V was trimmed by 0 bases and J by 0 bases, leaving 18 bases between them. Germline lookup yields CDR1 MGHRA and CDR2 YSYEKL. CDR3 coding DNA: TGCGCCAGCAGCCAAGATCCGGGAGACAGGACCTACTCTGGGGCCAACGTCCTGACTTTC. Encoded protein: CASSQDPGDRTYSGANVLTF.

The chain joins TRBV4-1 to TRBJ1-1; D remains ambiguous. Germline-derived CDR1 and CDR2 are MGHRA and YSYEKL. The CDR3 length is 14 residues. V was shortened by 4 bases and J by 0 bases, with 9 bases between the two germline ends. DNA of the CDR3: TGCGCCAGCAGCCTAGGACGGATGAACACTGAAGCTTTCTTT. Its protein is CASSLGRMNTEAFF.

V gene TRBV6-2 or TRBV6-3 combines with J gene TRBJ2-7; D perhaps matches TRBD2 (5 bases). Germline assignment: CDR1 MNHEY and CDR2 SVGEGT. V lost 2 bases and J 4 bases, leaving 12 bases between the germline ends. This CDR3 comprises 14 residues. CDR3 sequence (DNA): TGTGCCAGCAGTTACCGCGGACTGGTTTACGAGCAGTACTTC. Translating it yields CASSYRGLVYEQYF.

The chain's CDR3 is CASSQDAGRDSPLHF. In DNA, the CDR3 is TGTGCCAGCAGCCAAGACGCTGGGAGGGATTCACCCCTCCACTTT. V usage is TRBV4-2 and J usage is TRBJ1-6; D is uncertain. Germline CDR1 is LGHNA and CDR2 is YNFKEQ. V gave up 0 bases and J gave up 8 bases, with 11 bases separating them. The CDR3 sequence is 15 residues long.

This chain joins TRBV13 and TRBJ2-1; D is perhaps TRBD1 or TRBD2 (5 bases each). The germline V and J ends were trimmed by 0 bases and 3 bases, with 12 bases remaining between them. This CDR3 has 16 amino acids. Germline V gene data show CDR1 as PRHDT and CDR2 as FYEKMQ (reference sequence). CDR3: CASSLGGTSLYNEQFF. The CDR3 coding sequence is TGTGCCAGCAGCTTAGGGGGGACGTCACTCTACAATGAGCAGTTCTTC.

This clone is a singleton in its sample. The chain has TRBV7-6 and TRBJ2-1; D is possibly TRBD2 (5 bases). The CDR3 contains 14 residues. Trimming left V 2 bases short and J 10 bases short, with 15 bases between. Germline V gene sequence: CDR1 SGHVS, CDR2 FNYEAQ. CDR3: CASSLQTLGGEQFF. CDR3 nucleotide sequence: TGTGCCAGCAGCTTACAAACACTAGGAGGAGAGCAGTTCTTC.

The V gene is TRBV4-1, the J gene TRBJ1-5; 10 nucleotides line up with TRBD1. The J segment lost 5 bases and the V segment lost 3 bases, leaving 4 bases of the junction unmatched. CDR3 size: 15 residues. Germline V CDR1 and CDR2: MGHRA, YSYEKL. CDR3 nucleotides: TGCGCCAGCAGCCACTTGGACAGGGGGGATCAGCCCCAGCATTTT. Amino acid sequence: CASSHLDRGDQPQHF.

The J gene is TRBJ1-5, the V gene TRBV16; 11 bases match TRBD1. This CDR3 is 17 amino acids long. Germline CDR1 reads KGHSY; CDR2 reads FQNENV. The V gene end was trimmed by 5 bases and the J gene end by 1 base; junction bases not matched to a gene: 7. CDR3 DNA: TGTGCCAGCAGCTCCGGACAGGGGGCAGTCAGCAATCAGCCCCAGCATTTT. Its translation: CASSSGQGAVSNQPQHF.